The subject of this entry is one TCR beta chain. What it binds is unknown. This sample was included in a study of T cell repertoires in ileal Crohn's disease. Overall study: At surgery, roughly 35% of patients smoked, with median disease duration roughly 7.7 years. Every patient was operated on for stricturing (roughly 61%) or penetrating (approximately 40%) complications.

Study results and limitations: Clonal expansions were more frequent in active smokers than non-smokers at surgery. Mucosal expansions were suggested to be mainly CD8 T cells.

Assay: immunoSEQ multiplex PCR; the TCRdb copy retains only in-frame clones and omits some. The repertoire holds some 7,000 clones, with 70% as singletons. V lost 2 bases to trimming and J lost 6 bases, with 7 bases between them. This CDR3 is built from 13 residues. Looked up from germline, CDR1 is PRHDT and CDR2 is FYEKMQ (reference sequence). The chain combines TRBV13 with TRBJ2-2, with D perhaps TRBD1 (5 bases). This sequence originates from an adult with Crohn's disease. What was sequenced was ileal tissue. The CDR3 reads CASSLQGPGELFF. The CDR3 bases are TGTGCCAGCAGCTTACAGGGTCCCGGGGAGCTGTTTTTT.